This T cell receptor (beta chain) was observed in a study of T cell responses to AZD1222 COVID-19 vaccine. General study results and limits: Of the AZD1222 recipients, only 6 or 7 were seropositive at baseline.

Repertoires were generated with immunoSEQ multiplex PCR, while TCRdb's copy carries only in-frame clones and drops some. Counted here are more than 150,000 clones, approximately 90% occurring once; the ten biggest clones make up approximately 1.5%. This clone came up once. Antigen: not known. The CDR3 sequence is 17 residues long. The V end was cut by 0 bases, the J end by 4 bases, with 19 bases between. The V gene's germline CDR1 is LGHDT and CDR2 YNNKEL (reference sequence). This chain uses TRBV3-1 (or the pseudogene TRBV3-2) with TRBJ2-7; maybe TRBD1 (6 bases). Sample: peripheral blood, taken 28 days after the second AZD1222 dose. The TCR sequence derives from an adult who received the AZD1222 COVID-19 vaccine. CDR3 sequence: CASSQDPAGEGWYEQYF. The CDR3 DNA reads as TGTGCCAGCAGCCAAGATCCGGCAGGGGAAGGTTGGTACGAGCAGTACTTC.